A single sample is the source of the 16 T cell receptor beta chains below, sequenced in a study of blood T cell repertoires in COVID-19. Libraries were prepared by immunoSEQ multiplex PCR; TCRdb keeps only in-frame clonotypes and omits some of them. The sample consists of 160,000 or so clones, 79% of them appearing once. Sequencing input: peripheral blood. Every receptor here comes from an older woman with COVID-19, enrolled during active disease.

The CDR3 nucleotides are TGCGCCAGCAGCCAAATTTTGGGGGGGAGGGAGCAGTACTTC. Encoded protein: CASSQILGGREQYF. The chain has TRBV4-3 and TRBJ2-7; TRBD2 agrees at 7 bases. Trimming at V came to 2 bases and at J to 7 bases, leaving 8 bases not matched to a gene. CDR1 and CDR2 (germline): LGHNA, YSLEER. The length of the CDR3 is 14 residues.

This chain joins TRBV7-9 and TRBJ2-5; 7 bases align to TRBD2. V was pared by 3 bases and J by 5 bases, with 6 bases of the junction left unmatched. Germline V gene data show CDR1 as SEHNR and CDR2 as FQNEAQ (reference sequence). CDR3 size: 14 residues. The DNA of the CDR3 is TGTGCCAGCAGCTTCGCGGGGGTTGGGGAGACCCAGTACTTC. This sequence encodes CASSFAGVGETQYF.

This clone has a count of ten or more. The chain carries TRBV7-2 and TRBJ2-3, with 7 nucleotides matching TRBD1. The CDR3 runs 15 residues. The V gene's germline CDR1 is SGHTA and CDR2 FQGNSA. Germline trimming cut 2 bases from V and 2 bases from J; bases unmatched to any gene: 4. CDR3 DNA sequence: TGTGCCAGCAGCTTACAACAGGGGAACACAGATACGCAGTATTTT. Its translation is CASSLQQGNTDTQYF. The full variable domain, in which reference TRBV7-2 and TRBJ2-3 provide the parts outside the CDR3, is GAGVSQSPSNKVTEKGKDVELRCDPISGHTALYWYRQSLGQGLEFLIYFQGNSAPDKSGLPSDRFSAERTGGSVSTLTIQRTQQEDSAVYLCASSLQQGNTDTQYFGPGTRLTVL.

The V and J genes are TRBV28 and TRBJ1-5; 7 bases are shared with TRBD1. CDR1 MDHEN and CDR2 SYDVKM come from the germline V gene. V gave up 4 bases and J gave up 6 bases; unmatched junction bases: 9. The CDR3 spans 15 residues. This CDR3 is CASSSPGGRIQPQHF. The CDR3 DNA reads TGTGCCAGCAGTTCGCCAGGGGGTAGGATTCAGCCCCAGCATTTT. Full variable domain (remainder filled in from reference TRBV28 and TRBJ1-5): DVKVTQSSRYLVKRTGEKVFLECVQDMDHENMFWYRQDPGLGLRLIYFSYDVKMKEKGDIPEGYSVSREKKERFSLILESASTNQTSMYLCASSSPGGRIQPQHFGDGTRLSIL.

The chain employs TRBV5-1 and TRBJ2-7; 8 bases map to TRBD2. From germline, CDR1 is SGHRS and CDR2 YFSETQ. The CDR3 is made up of 15 amino acids. Germline trimming cut 4 bases from V and 3 bases from J; bases unmatched to any gene: 9. The CDR3 loop reads CASSPSGSGIYEQYF. As DNA, the CDR3 is TGCGCCAGCAGCCCCAGCGGGAGCGGAATCTACGAGCAGTACTTC.

The rearrangement links TRBV15 to TRBJ2-4, with D perhaps matching TRBD2 (6 bases). CDR1 is LNHNV and CDR2 is YYDKDF in the germline V gene (reference sequence). The CDR3 totals 14 residues. V was cut by 8 bases and J by 2 bases, with 13 bases left in between. The CDR3 DNA follows: TGTGCCACCTCCTTCGCGGGGTCCAAAAACATTCAGTACTTC. Translating gives CATSFAGSKNIQYF.

V usage is TRBV19 and J usage is TRBJ1-3, with TRBD1 matching over 8 bases. In germline, CDR1 is LNHDA, CDR2 SQIVND (reference sequence). Trimming cost V 5 bases and J 2 bases; bases outside gene matches: 8. The CDR3 contains 16 residues. CDR3 region: CASSPPRTGTGNTIYF. CDR3 sequence (DNA): TGTGCCAGTAGTCCTCCTCGGACAGGGACTGGAAACACCATATATTTT. Full variable domain (rest looked up from reference TRBV19 and TRBJ1-3): DGGITQSPKYLFRKEGQNVTLSCEQNLNHDAMYWYRQDPGQGLRLIYYSQIVNDFQKGDIAEGYSVSREKKESFPLTVTSAQKNPTAFYLCASSPPRTGTGNTIYFGEGSWLTVV.

This chain connects TRBV18 to TRBJ2-5, with 10 bases identical to TRBD1. The germline CDR1 and CDR2 sequences are KGHSH and LQKENI. This CDR3 is 15 amino acids long. V dropped 3 bases and J dropped 4; count of bases not matched to a gene: 5. The DNA for the CDR3 is TGTGCCAGCTCACCCAGGGACAGGGGTCGAGAGACCCAGTACTTC. Protein: CASSPRDRGRETQYF.

The chain recombines TRBV6-2 or TRBV6-3 with TRBJ2-7; no definite D call. Trimming removed 0 bases at V and 0 bases at J, with 12 bases between. Germline V lookup: CDR1 MNHEY, CDR2 SVGEGT. CDR3 size: 16 residues. Here the CDR3 reads CASSYSRAVPSYEQYF. The CDR3 DNA sequence: TGTGCCAGCAGTTACTCGAGAGCCGTACCCTCCTACGAGCAGTACTTC.

V is TRBV19 and J is TRBJ2-2; 7 nucleotides align to TRBD1. V shed 4 bases and J 0 bases; nucleotides not matched to a gene: 2. The germline V gene encodes CDR1 LNHDA and CDR2 SQIVND (reference sequence). This CDR3 comprises 15 residues. The CDR3 nucleotides read TGTGCCAGTAGTACGGGACAGCCGAACACCGGGGAGCTGTTTTTT. Its protein is CASSTGQPNTGELFF.

This clone was recorded only once. V usage is TRBV23-1 and J usage is TRBJ2-4, with 10 nucleotides matching TRBD1. TRBV23-1 is recorded as an ORF, its role being uncertain. The CDR3 extends over 19 amino acids. J lost 0 bases, V lost 8 bases, and 16 bases had no gene match. This chain's CDR3 is CASARWGQGTPPAKNIQYF. The DNA of the CDR3 is TGCGCCAGCGCCCGTTGGGGACAGGGGACCCCCCCAGCCAAAAACATTCAGTACTTC.

This rearrangement joins TRBV2 to TRBJ2-7; 9 positions match TRBD1. Germline loops: CDR1 SNHLY, CDR2 FYNNEI. The CDR3 sequence is 14 residues long. With 4 bases clipped from V and 2 bases from J, the junction kept 3 bases outside the gene matches. CDR3 sequence: CASSANRGPYEQYF. DNA for the CDR3: TGTGCCAGCAGTGCGAACAGGGGGCCCTACGAGCAGTACTTC.

The V and J genes are TRBV11-2 and TRBJ2-7; TRBD1 matches 7 bases. V trimming: 1 base; J trimming: 4 bases; junction bases outside the gene matches: 4. Germline V lookup: CDR1 SGHAT, CDR2 FQNNGV. The CDR3 has 14 residues. The chain's CDR3 is CASSLGQGVYEQYF. CDR3 DNA: TGTGCCAGCAGCTTAGGGCAGGGGGTTTACGAGCAGTACTTC.

The chain combines TRBV19 with TRBJ1-5, with TRBD1 matching over 8 bases. There are 14 residues in the CDR3. Germline V gives CDR1 LNHDA, CDR2 SQIVND (reference sequence). The V segment lost 6 bases and the J segment 4 bases; nucleotides outside the gene matches: 5. CDR3 nucleotides: TGTGCCAGTAGAGGGACAGGCTCAAATCAGCCCCAGCATTTT. It translates to CASRGTGSNQPQHF.

The chain combines TRBV6-5 with TRBJ2-5; possible D gene TRBD2, 7 bases. Looked up from germline, CDR1 is MNHEY and CDR2 is SVGAGI. The CDR3 runs 14 residues. The ends were cut back, 8 bases at V and 5 bases at J, with 18 bases in the middle. CDR3 sequence (DNA): TGTGCCAGCTCCCTAAGGGGGGGCCGGGAGACCCAGTACTTC. This gives the protein CASSLRGGRETQYF.

J is TRBJ2-4 and V is TRBV5-4, with D perhaps matching TRBD2 (5 bases). V shed 4 bases and J shed 0 bases, with 17 bases lying between them. CDR3 size: 17 residues. Germline lookup yields CDR1 SGHNT and CDR2 YYREEE (reference sequence). The CDR3: CASSPSAGLKAKNIQYF. The CDR3, as DNA: TGTGCCAGCAGCCCCTCTGCGGGCCTAAAAGCCAAAAACATTCAGTACTTC. The variable domain in full, with the rest retrieved from reference TRBV5-4 and TRBJ2-4, is ETGVTQSPTHLIKTRGQQVTLRCSSQSGHNTVSWYQQALGQGPQFIFQYYREEENGRGNFPPRFSGLQFPNYSSELNVNALELDDSALYLCASSPSAGLKAKNIQYFGAGTRLSVL.